One and the same sample provided the 24 T cell receptor beta chains below, sequenced in a study of regulatory T cells in long-lasting Graves disease. Sample time point: newly diagnosed GD, antithyroid drugs for less than 3 months. TCR sequences were obtained from RNA taken from PBMCs. According to the study, TCR beta libraries were built with iRepertoire HTBI primers and CDR3-region Arm-PCR. TCRdb re-analysed the multiplex PCR reads in MiXCR, keeping a single row per CDR3 protein. The sample lists more than 450,000 distinct CDR3 sequences, 12% occurring once. This same sample was also part of a study on T cells in Graves' hyperthyroidism and ophthalmopathy.

This specimen consisted of peripheral blood mononuclear cells (PBMCs), obtained at new diagnosis, from a patient treated with antithyroid drugs. Receptor source: a woman aged 25 to 45 with Graves disease.

Turning to this clonotype: This clone may be a read error of a much larger clone one base away. The rearrangement links TRBV2 to TRBJ2-5, with 7 nucleotides matching TRBD1. CDR1 is SNHLY, CDR2 FYNNEI, per germline. There are 15 residues in the CDR3. J lost 5 bases, V lost 6 bases, and 12 bases had no gene match. The CDR3 region is CASSADRRRFETQYF. The CDR3 nucleotides are TGTGCCAGCAGCGCGGACAGGAGGCGCTTTGAGACCCAGTACTTC.

This clonotype was recorded many times. The chain uses TRBV30 and TRBJ1-5; the D is unclear. Trimming pared 2 bases from V and 9 bases from J, leaving 14 bases between. Germline CDR1 and CDR2: GTSNPN and SVGIG (reference sequence). The CDR3 runs to 13 residues. The CDR3 bases are TGTGCCTGGAGTCCAACCGGGGATTTGCCCCAGCATTTT. It translates to CAWSPTGDLPQHF.

This chain uses TRBV10-2 with TRBJ2-3, with 7 positions matching TRBD1. The J call may be faulty, since TRBJ2-7 better matches the DNA end. The CDR3 totals 14 residues. Germline values: CDR1 WSHSY, CDR2 SAAADI. DNA of the CDR3: TGCGCCAGCAGGGGGGCAGGGGGTCGGTACGAGCAGTACTTC. Encoded protein: CASRGAGGRYEQYF.

This clonotype was found many times. This chain links TRBV4-3 with TRBJ2-5; D may correspond to TRBD1 or TRBD2 (5 bases each). This CDR3 is built from 13 residues. V was clipped by 3 bases and J by 3 bases, with 8 bases between them. Looked up from germline, CDR1 is LGHNA and CDR2 is YSLEER. This CDR3 is CASSHGTEETQYF. The CDR3 region has the DNA TGCGCCAGCAGCCATGGGACGGAAGAGACCCAGTACTTC.

The table lists this clonotype with many counts. V gene TRBV10-3 combines with J gene TRBJ1-6; D call uncertain. V shed 2 bases and J shed 0 bases, with 14 bases lying between them. The germline CDR1 and CDR2 sequences are ENHRY and SYGVKD. The CDR3 consists of 18 residues. CDR3 coding DNA: TGTGCCATCAGTGAGGTCGGGGTTACCCCCTCCTATAATTCACCCCTCCACTTT. It yields the protein CAISEVGVTPSYNSPLHF.

This clonotype was counted only a few times. A clone one base away is much larger, so this may be a read error. CDR3: CASSGGSSVGGLFF. The CDR3 coding sequence is TGTGCCAGCAGCGGAGGCTCCAGTGTCGGGGGGCTGTTTTTT. The chain combines TRBV9 with TRBJ2-2; the D gene is possibly TRBD2 (6 bases). Germline CDR1 is SGDLS and CDR2 is YYNGEE. The CDR3 length is 14 residues.

This chain uses TRBV12-5 with TRBJ2-1; the D gene is possibly TRBD2 (6 bases). The CDR3 is made up of 20 amino acids. CDR1 is LGHNT, CDR2 FRNRAP, per germline. V lost 0 bases and J 6 bases, leaving 27 bases between the germline ends. This CDR3 is CASGLVPGEASRSRGNEQFF. The CDR3 bases are TGTGCTAGTGGTTTGGTACCCGGGGAGGCGAGCCGGTCGAGAGGCAATGAGCAGTTCTTC.

This clonotype was detected many times. The CDR3 DNA reads as TGTGCCAGTAGTATAGGCAGGGGAGGCAATCAGCCCCAGCATTTT. It codes for CASSIGRGGNQPQHF. The rearrangement uses TRBV19 and TRBJ1-5, with TRBD1 as a possible D gene (6 bases). The germline V and J ends were trimmed by 1 base and 2 bases, with 9 bases remaining between them. The CDR3 sequence is 15 residues long. The germline V gene encodes CDR1 LNHDA and CDR2 SQIVND (reference sequence).

This clonotype was found a few times. This chain uses TRBV16 with TRBJ2-2; D remains unclear. V dropped 2 bases and J dropped 5 bases, with 6 bases sitting between them. Germline V CDR1 and CDR2: KGHSY, FQNENV. The CDR3 sequence is 13 residues long. CDR3 loop: CASSQEQTGELFF. The DNA for the CDR3 is TGTGCCAGCAGCCAAGAGCAAACCGGGGAGCTGTTTTTT.

This clonotype showed up many times. The CDR3 loop is CASSERLAGGQRDIQYF. As DNA, the CDR3 is TGTGCCAGCAGTGAAAGGCTAGCGGGAGGGCAAAGGGACATTCAGTACTTC. The chain has TRBV2 and TRBJ2-4; 12 nucleotides align to TRBD2. Germline CDR1 SNHLY, CDR2 FYNNEI. The CDR3 spans 17 residues. With 2 bases clipped from V and 8 bases from J, the junction kept 10 bases outside the gene matches.

At least ten counts were recorded for this clonotype. The chain employs TRBV3-1 and TRBJ2-1; TRBD2 matches at 7 bases. The length of the CDR3 is 14 residues. V was clipped by 8 bases and J by 6 bases; unmatched bases: 10. Germline loops: CDR1 LGHDT, CDR2 YNNKEL (reference sequence). The CDR3 loop reads CASGRAAGRNEQFF. Written as DNA, the CDR3 is TGTGCCAGCGGGAGAGCAGCGGGACGCAATGAGCAGTTCTTC.

V is TRBV7-9 and J is TRBJ2-2; the D is unclear. This CDR3 region has 14 residues. Trimming stripped 1 base from V and 3 bases from J, with 6 bases between. The germline V gene encodes CDR1 SEHNR and CDR2 FQNEAQ (reference sequence). The CDR3 DNA follows: TGTGCCAGCAGCTTAGGAACAGACACCGGGGAGCTGTTTTTT. It yields the protein CASSLGTDTGELFF.

Ten or more counts support this clonotype. The J gene is TRBJ1-3, the V gene TRBV2; D remains ambiguous. The length of the CDR3 is 13 residues. The V end was cut by 7 bases, the J end by 2 bases, with 9 bases between. Germline assignment: CDR1 SNHLY and CDR2 FYNNEI. CDR3 DNA: TGTGCCAGCACGAGAGAAGCTGGAAACACCATATATTTT. Translating it yields CASTREAGNTIYF. The whole variable domain, filled in from reference TRBV2 and TRBJ1-3, reads EPEVTQTPSHQVTQMGQEVILRCVPISNHLYFYWYRQILGQKVEFLVSFYNNEISEKSEIFDDQFSVERPDGSNFTLKIRSTKLEDSAMYFCASTREAGNTIYFGEGSWLTVV.

The rearrangement joins TRBV20-1 to TRBJ1-5, with TRBD1 matching over 8 bases. The CDR3 is 16 amino acids. V dropped 3 bases and J dropped 6; count of bases not matched to a gene: 13. The germline CDR1 and CDR2 sequences are DFQATT and SNEGSKA (reference sequence). CDR3 in amino acids: CSASPFNRGDSQPQHF. DNA for the CDR3: TGCAGTGCTAGTCCCTTTAACAGGGGGGACAGTCAGCCCCAGCATTTT.

This clonotype was recorded a few times. This rearrangement joins TRBV2 to TRBJ1-2; 9 positions agree with TRBD1. The germline CDR1 and CDR2 sequences are SNHLY and FYNNEI. The CDR3 is 15 residues long. The J segment lost 7 bases and the V segment lost 4 bases, leaving 10 bases of the junction unmatched. The CDR3 region is CASSGLRQGGGGYTF. CDR3 sequence (DNA): TGTGCCAGCAGTGGTCTGCGACAGGGGGGCGGTGGCTACACCTTC.

The chain combines TRBV29-1 with TRBJ2-7, with D perhaps matching TRBD1 or TRBD2 (5 bases each). Per the germline V gene, CDR1 is SQVTM and CDR2 is ANQGSEA. The CDR3 covers 14 residues. V gave up 2 bases and J gave up 3 bases, with 14 bases separating them. The CDR3 loop reads CSVEIRGVLYEQYF. The DNA of the CDR3 is TGCAGCGTTGAAATAAGGGGAGTCCTCTACGAGCAGTACTTC.

At least ten counts were recorded for this clonotype. The rearrangement links TRBV10-3 to TRBJ2-1; 10 positions agree with TRBD2. Germline-derived CDR1 and CDR2 are ENHRY and SYGVKD. The CDR3 sequence is 16 residues long. V was clipped by 5 bases and J by 6 bases; unmatched bases: 10. The CDR3 DNA is TGTGCCATCAGTCAAAGCCTAGCGGGGGCCGCCAATGAGCAGTTCTTC. Protein sequence: CAISQSLAGAANEQFF.

The gene calls are TRBV28 and TRBJ1-1; perhaps TRBD1 as D (6 bases). Germline loops: CDR1 MDHEN, CDR2 SYDVKM. The CDR3 has 15 amino acids. V shed 5 bases and J shed 4 bases, with 17 bases lying between them. The CDR3 nucleotides are TGTGCCAGCAGTCCAGGGGAGGGGTCGGGCACTGAAGCTTTCTTT. Translating gives CASSPGEGSGTEAFF.

The CDR3 coding sequence is TGTGCCAGCAGCCCCCGGGGGGGGGGCGGGAACACTGAAGCTTTCTTT. The encoded protein is CASSPRGGGGNTEAFF. The J gene is TRBJ1-1, the V gene TRBV7-9, with D maybe TRBD1 (6 bases). The germline CDR1 and CDR2 sequences are SEHNR and FQNEAQ (reference sequence). V lost 5 bases and J 1 base, leaving 17 bases between the germline ends. The length of the CDR3 is 16 residues.

The gene calls are TRBV10-3 and TRBJ1-2; D unresolved. V lost 0 bases to trimming and J lost 5 bases, with 7 bases between them. The germline CDR1 and CDR2 sequences are ENHRY and SYGVKD. This CDR3 is built from 13 residues. This chain's CDR3 is CAISESYKYGYTF. In nucleotides, the CDR3 is TGTGCCATCAGTGAGTCGTATAAGTATGGCTACACCTTC.

The chain joins TRBV4-1 to TRBJ2-7, with TRBD1 matching 10 bases. With 5 bases clipped from V and 5 bases from J, the junction kept 6 bases outside the gene matches. This CDR3 has 14 amino acids. Germline loops: CDR1 MGHRA, CDR2 YSYEKL. The CDR3 spells CASSAGQGFNEQYF. In DNA form, the CDR3 reads TGCGCCAGCAGCGCGGGACAGGGGTTCAACGAGCAGTACTTC.

This clonotype was observed at least ten times. The chain employs TRBV28 and TRBJ2-7, with D perhaps matching TRBD2 (6 bases). V lost 4 bases to trimming and J lost 0 bases, with 19 bases between them. Germline V gene data show CDR1 as MDHEN and CDR2 as SYDVKM. The CDR3 extends over 17 amino acids. The CDR3 is CASSSPPGAGNSYEQYF. The CDR3, as DNA: TGTGCCAGCAGTTCTCCCCCTGGGGCGGGGAACTCCTACGAGCAGTACTTC. The variable domain in full, with the rest retrieved from reference TRBV28 and TRBJ2-7, is DVKVTQSSRYLVKRTGEKVFLECVQDMDHENMFWYRQDPGLGLRLIYFSYDVKMKEKGDIPEGYSVSREKKERFSLILESASTNQTSMYLCASSSPPGAGNSYEQYFGPGTRLTVT.

In its sample, this clonotype was seen many times. The CDR3 here is CASSPRTGTVGNTIYF. The CDR3 region has the DNA TGTGCCAGCAGCCCCAGGACAGGGACTGTCGGAAACACCATATATTTT. The chain couples TRBV12-3 or TRBV12-4 to TRBJ1-3, with 8 bases matching TRBD1. The junction had 11 bases not matched to a gene; V was cut back by 6 bases and J by 4 bases. The CDR3 extends over 16 amino acids.

This clonotype was seen repeatedly, ten times or more. V and J are TRBV6-1 and TRBJ1-1, with D uncertain. The CDR3 sequence is 15 residues long. Trimming took off 5 bases at V and 0 bases at J, with 13 bases between the two ends. Germline CDR1 MNHNS, CDR2 SASEGT. Here the CDR3 DNA reads TGTGCCAGCAGTCCGGGCCCACCGTTGAACACTGAAGCTTTCTTT. As protein: CASSPGPPLNTEAFF.